This is a list of T cell receptor beta chains from one sample in a study of shared clonotypes between healthy human individuals. Clones were read by immunoSEQ multiplex PCR, and TCRdb kept only the in-frame ones, dropping some. The table includes 2 million to 2.5 million clones, roughly 93% detected once. The specimen was naive CD4+ T cells from PBMCs. These receptors originate from a man aged 18 to 30 in good health. Some clones in this sample may be carry-over from other donors' samples. Both conserved end residues are trimmed from each CDR3.

v_gene,j_gene,CDR3aa
TRBV14,TRBJ2-1,ASSQILYSGRPAI
TRBV28,TRBJ2-3,ASKSVPDTQY
TRBV27,TRBJ2-1,ASSGHLSYNEQF
TRBV6-1,TRBJ1-1,ASSARQGAGTEAF
TRBV1,TRBJ1-5,TSSHLTGVKSNQPQH
TRBV5-4,TRBJ1-2,ASSSRGRTNYGYT
TRBV5-1,TRBJ2-7,ASSLLDEQY
TRBV4-3,TRBJ2-1,ASSQGGGGNNEQF
TRBV11-1,TRBJ1-1,ASSTISGRGNTEAF
TRBV7-9,TRBJ2-5,ASRRTVQETQY
TRBV5-1,TRBJ2-6,ASSLPTSSGANVLT
TRBV9,TRBJ2-3,ASSARTHTDTQY
TRBV28,TRBJ2-2,ASSSDASGPKNTGELF